What follows is one T cell receptor (beta chain) and its context. This entry belongs to a study of T cell changes during pregnancy in multiple sclerosis. Clones were read by immunoSEQ multiplex PCR, and TCRdb kept only the in-frame ones, dropping some. This sample has some 85,000 clones, with roughly 94% found just once. The CDR3 sequence is 19 residues long. V lost 2 bases and J lost 7; bases outside the gene matches: 12. Germline assignment: CDR1 MNHEY and CDR2 SMNVEV (reference sequence). The TCR sequence derives from a female donor with multiple sclerosis, enrolled in a pregnancy study. The sample in question was peripheral blood, obtained in the third trimester of pregnancy. This rearrangement joins TRBV27 to TRBJ2-2; TRBD2 agrees at 14 bases. The CDR3 DNA sequence: TGTGCCAGCAGTTTAGATGGGACTAGCGGGAGTTATTTTGTCGGGGAGCTGTTTTTT. Protein product: CASSLDGTSGSYFVGELFF.